This T cell receptor beta chain was sequenced for a study of neurological immune-mediated disorders (dated by TCRdb to about 2019). Concerning the study at large: Peripheral blood TCR-beta repertoires from HTLV-I-associated myelopathy (HAM/TSP) patients, multiple sclerosis patients and healthy controls were compared by UMI-based sequencing. Longitudinal samples, technical triplicates and paired sorted CD4+ and CD8+ T-cell subsets, alongside PBMC samples, were included among the roughly 110 TCR-beta libraries. Technical triplicate libraries were sequenced to precisely calculate how much the frequency of each individual clone varied. Of the 70 or so subjects in the cohort, around 14 were HAM/TSP patients, about 34 were multiple sclerosis patients, and about 20 were healthy controls. What the authors observed across the whole study: TCR clonal expansion was greatest in HAM/TSP patients and smallest in MS patients, who ranked below even healthy controls. Across subjects, expanded clones never shared an identical CDR3 amino acid sequence, which suggests that the TCR-beta repertoires in every group were private.

This clonotype has just one count. Its antigen is currently not known. Per-base qualities were not stored, and no clone one base away is much larger. One read gives only weak evidence. This specimen's time point label, per the study, means: technical triplicate 3. Unsorted PBMC libraries were generated from 2 million PBMCs stored in RNAlater at -80 °C until RNA extraction. PBMCs were separated from peripheral blood using Ficoll-Hypaque density gradient centrifugation and then cryopreserved in liquid nitrogen. CDR1 and CDR2, per the germline V gene (reference sequence), are DFQATT and SNEGSKA. The CDR3 sequence holds 13 residues, the cysteine and phenylalanine included. Only CDR3 DNA remains: 39 bases, in frame from the first base. The germline V end is reduced by 3 bases and the J end by 3 bases; junction bases left unmatched: 5. cDNA synthesis used template-switch 5'RACE with a primer carrying a 10-nucleotide random unique molecular identifier tagging each TCR transcript. Over 180 million TCR-beta sequences, covering 15-18 subjects, were produced in each sequencing run. Total RNA was extracted with the RNeasy kit. The KAPA Real-time Library Amplification kit was used to amplify TCR-beta VDJ regions with primers targeting the TCR constant region and the 5'RACE anchor. A first PCR added sample indexes and Illumina adaptors, and a second PCR then raised library yield. After Ampure bead purification, the roughly 650 bp TCR product was size-selected on a 2% E-gel SizeSelection system. Library quality was checked on a Bioanalyzer, concentration was measured with Qubit, and libraries were quantified with the Kapa Library Quantification kit before pooling. Paired-end 2 x 150 bp sequencing of the libraries was performed on an Illumina HiSeq 2500. To increase sequence diversity, roughly 24-30% phiX was spiked into each library pool. In the source study's methods: The UMI-based MiGEC pipeline processed quality-filtered reads and removed over 75% of raw TCR sequences during error correction. VDJ genes were aligned to IMGT germline references, and clonotypes were defined by unique CDR3 amino acid sequence plus V-J genes. Clonal expansion, Shannon diversity and CDR3 relatedness were evaluated with VDJtools (CalcPairwiseDistances, ClusterSamples), while phylogenetic trees were built in CLCbio workbench. Using coefficient-of-variation modelling across technical triplicates, the study counted a clone as expanded if it had at least 8 unique UMIs. Clones were called with MiXCR by TCRdb after fastp trimmed the public reads at Q25, and only in-frame beta chains were retained. Every distinct CDR3 protein forms one entry, paired with its most common genes and DNA. None of the V and J calls come from the authors' own analysis; TCRdb made them. This sample comprises around 47,000 distinct CDR3 sequences, roughly a fifth of them detected only once. The ten largest clones represent around 4.7% of the sample.

What was sequenced was PBMCs. The chain is made from TRBV20-1 and TRBJ2-7; TRBD2 fits 7 bases in the junction. This sequence originates from a man aged 55-75 years with HTLV-1-associated myelopathy (HAM/TSP). The CDR3 region reads CSASGRTFYEQYF. The DNA sequence is given as TGCAGTGCTAGCGGGAGGACCTTCTACGAGCAGTACTTC.